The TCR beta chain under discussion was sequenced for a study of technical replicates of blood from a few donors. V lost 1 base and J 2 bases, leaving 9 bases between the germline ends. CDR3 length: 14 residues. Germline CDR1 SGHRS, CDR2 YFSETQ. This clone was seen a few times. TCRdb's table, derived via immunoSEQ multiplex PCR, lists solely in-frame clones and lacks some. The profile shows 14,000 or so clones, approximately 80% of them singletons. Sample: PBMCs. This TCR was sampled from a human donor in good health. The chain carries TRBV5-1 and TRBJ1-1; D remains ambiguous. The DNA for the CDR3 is TGCGCCAGCAGCTTGTTGGCAGAAAACACTGAAGCTTTCTTT. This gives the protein CASSLLAENTEAFF.